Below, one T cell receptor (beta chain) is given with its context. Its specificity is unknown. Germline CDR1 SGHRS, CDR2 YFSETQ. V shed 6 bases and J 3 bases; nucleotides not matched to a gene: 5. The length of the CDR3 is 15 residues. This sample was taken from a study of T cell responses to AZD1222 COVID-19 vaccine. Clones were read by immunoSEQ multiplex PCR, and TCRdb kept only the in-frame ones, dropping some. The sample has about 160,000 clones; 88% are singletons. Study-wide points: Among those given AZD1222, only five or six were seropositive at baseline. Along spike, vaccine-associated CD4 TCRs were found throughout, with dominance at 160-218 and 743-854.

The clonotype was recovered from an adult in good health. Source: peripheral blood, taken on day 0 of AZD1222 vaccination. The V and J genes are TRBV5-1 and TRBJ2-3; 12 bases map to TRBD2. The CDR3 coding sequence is TGCGCCAGCACCCCACTAGCGGGGGGAACAGATACGCAGTATTTT. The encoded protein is CASTPLAGGTDTQYF.